The clone carrying this T cell receptor (beta chain) was counted only a few times. Sequencing was done on patients that had shown CD8+CD57+ cell expansion by flow cytometry. All patients had severe acquired aplastic anemia. No therapy was given to patients before blood sampling. The data belong to a study of CD8+CD57+ T cells in acquired aplastic anemia. Study context: Isolated CD4+ and CD8+ cells, once sorted, yielded DNA averaging about 3.1 ug.

Germline V lookup: CDR1 LNHDA, CDR2 SQIVND (reference sequence). This CDR3 region has 15 residues. Trimming cost V 2 bases and J 3 bases, with 14 bases left between them. The study profiled TCR beta VDJ and CDR3 using genomic DNA as template. TCRdb analysed the reads with MiXCR anew, one entry per CDR3 protein. The table lists about 40,000 distinct CDR3 sequences, 60% to 70% of them singletons. The chain carries TRBV19 and TRBJ2-7, with no clear D. Input material: sorted CD4+, CD8+, or CD8+CD57+ T cells (not recorded which) from PBMCs. The clonotype was recovered from a human donor with aplastic anemia. CDR3 region: CASSIIGVGDYEQYF. DNA for the CDR3: TGTGCCAGTAGTATAATCGGAGTCGGCGACTACGAGCAGTACTTC. Together with reference TRBV19 and TRBJ2-7, the CDR3 gives the full variable domain: DGGITQSPKYLFRKEGQNVTLSCEQNLNHDAMYWYRQDPGQGLRLIYYSQIVNDFQKGDIAEGYSVSREKKESFPLTVTSAQKNPTAFYLCASSIIGVGDYEQYFGPGTRLTVT.